This TCR beta chain comes out of a study of blood T cells in healthy people across ages. Study-level points and caveats: Long-lived donors carried more naive CD4+ cells and greater diversity than aged donors.

Per the germline V gene, CDR1 is DFQATT and CDR2 is SNEGSKA (reference sequence). V lost 3 bases to trimming and J lost 3 bases, with 14 bases between them. This CDR3 spans 14 amino acids. Together with a sample-barcoded 5' primer, a J-beta primer mix was included in a second PCR lasting about 6 to 12 cycles. Template switching added a 12-random-nucleotide identifier to every cDNA molecule. TCRdb recomputed calls from the 5' RACE reads with MiXCR, one row per CDR3 protein. In the table there are approximately 2,000,000 distinct CDR3 sequences, about two fifths of which are singletons. Whenever a sample was processed, at least 6.5 million PBMCs were isolated. Details on this clonotype: The antigen remains unidentified.

This sequence joins TRBV20-1 and TRBJ1-2; no definite D call. Specimen: blood. This clonotype originated in a human donor in good health. DNA of the CDR3: TGCAGTGCTAGTTCTGTCAATAGTGACTATGGCTACACCTTC. Amino acids: CSASSVNSDYGYTF.